These T cell receptor beta chains were read from a single sample in a study of cytotoxic CD8 clonotypes in ibrutinib-treated CLL. The protocol was immunoSEQ multiplex PCR, while the TCRdb copy is restricted to in-frame clones and leaves out a portion. The table shows more than 110,000 clones, with less than 95% occurring only once. This specimen consisted of PBMCs, obtained after 12 months of ibrutinib treatment. Every receptor here comes from a human donor with chronic lymphocytic leukemia. Each CDR3 is given with its conserved first and last residue. Fields, in order: V gene, clone size, D gene, J gene, CDR3 protein, CDR3 DNA. D genes are given only for firm matches. Rows may omit the clone size; those that give it use once, few, many or a size class.

v_call: TRBV19; clone_size: NA; d_call: TRBD2; j_call: TRBJ2-2; cdr3_aa: CASGVMGLAVTGELFF; cdr3_nt: TGTGCCAGTGGCGTTATGGGACTAGCGGTCACCGGGGAGCTGTTTTTT
v_call: TRBV29-1; clone_size: NA; d_call: NA; j_call: TRBJ2-2; cdr3_aa: CSVQDPGGGELFF; cdr3_nt: TGCAGCGTTCAGGACCCCGGGGGCGGGGAGCTGTTTTTT
v_call: TRBV6-5; clone_size: NA; d_call: TRBD2; j_call: TRBJ2-3; cdr3_aa: CASSFLAGHTDTQYF; cdr3_nt: TGTGCCAGCAGCTTCCTAGCGGGGCATACAGATACGCAGTATTTT
v_call: TRBV19; clone_size: NA; d_call: TRBD1; j_call: TRBJ1-4; cdr3_aa: CASSITRGREEKLFF; cdr3_nt: TGTGCCAGTAGTATCACGAGGGGGCGAGAAGAAAAACTGTTTTTT
v_call: TRBV5-6; clone_size: NA; d_call: NA; j_call: TRBJ2-3; cdr3_aa: CASSLLVVTSTDTQYF; cdr3_nt: TGTGCCAGCAGCTTGCTCGTCGTCACTAGCACAGATACGCAGTATTTT
v_call: TRBV27; clone_size: few; d_call: NA; j_call: TRBJ1-5; cdr3_aa: CASTSVWGANQPQHF; cdr3_nt: TGTGCCAGCACCTCAGTATGGGGGGCGAATCAGCCCCAGCATTTT
v_call: TRBV7-8; clone_size: NA; d_call: NA; j_call: TRBJ2-3; cdr3_aa: CASSLWRTDTQYF; cdr3_nt: TGTGCCAGCAGCTTATGGAGGACAGATACGCAGTATTTT
v_call: TRBV9; clone_size: NA; d_call: NA; j_call: TRBJ1-3; cdr3_aa: CASSVFSGGGSGNTIYF; cdr3_nt: TGTGCCAGCAGCGTATTCAGCGGAGGGGGCTCTGGAAACACCATATATTTT
v_call: TRBV19; clone_size: NA; d_call: TRBD1; j_call: TRBJ2-7; cdr3_aa: CASSLWTGGHEQYF; cdr3_nt: TGTGCCAGTAGTCTTTGGACAGGGGGACACGAGCAGTACTTC
v_call: TRBV11-2; clone_size: NA; d_call: NA; j_call: TRBJ2-1; cdr3_aa: CASSLPYRGLSNEQFF; cdr3_nt: TGTGCCAGCAGCTTACCCTATCGGGGGCTGAGCAATGAGCAGTTCTTC
v_call: TRBV9; clone_size: once; d_call: NA; j_call: TRBJ1-2; cdr3_aa: CASSVGGRGGEGYTF; cdr3_nt: TGTGCCAGCAGCGTAGGTGGCAGGGGAGGAGAAGGCTACACCTTC
v_call: TRBV7-9; clone_size: once; d_call: NA; j_call: TRBJ2-5; cdr3_aa: CASSHRDVETQYF; cdr3_nt: TGTGCCAGCAGCCATCGGGACGTAGAGACCCAGTACTTC
v_call: TRBV6-1; clone_size: NA; d_call: NA; j_call: TRBJ1-1; cdr3_aa: CASSVWGFSTEAFF; cdr3_nt: TGTGCCAGCAGTGTTTGGGGGTTTTCCACTGAAGCTTTCTTT
v_call: TRBV29-1; clone_size: NA; d_call: NA; j_call: TRBJ2-7; cdr3_aa: CSVVGDFDEQYF; cdr3_nt: TGCAGCGTTGTTGGCGACTTTGACGAGCAGTACTTC
v_call: TRBV5-1; clone_size: NA; d_call: NA; j_call: TRBJ1-2; cdr3_aa: CASSPREGQPNYGYTF; cdr3_nt: TGCGCCAGCAGCCCGCGGGAAGGACAGCCTAACTATGGCTACACCTTC
v_call: TRBV18; clone_size: NA; d_call: NA; j_call: TRBJ2-5; cdr3_aa: CASSTDQGFQETQYF; cdr3_nt: TGTGCCAGCTCAACGGATCAGGGATTCCAAGAGACCCAGTACTTC
v_call: TRBV4-2; clone_size: NA; d_call: TRBD2; j_call: TRBJ2-1; cdr3_aa: CASSQDPSGSLEQFF; cdr3_nt: TGTGCCAGCAGCCAAGATCCGAGCGGGAGCCTTGAGCAGTTCTTC
v_call: TRBV27; clone_size: NA; d_call: NA; j_call: TRBJ2-1; cdr3_aa: CASTPRGRDLYNEQFF; cdr3_nt: TGTGCCAGCACTCCAAGAGGGCGGGACCTCTACAATGAGCAGTTCTTC
v_call: TRBV14; clone_size: few; d_call: NA; j_call: TRBJ1-5; cdr3_aa: CASSQEIGQPQHF; cdr3_nt: TGTGCCAGCAGCCAAGAGATTGGTCAGCCCCAGCATTTT
v_call: TRBV19; clone_size: NA; d_call: TRBD1; j_call: TRBJ1-2; cdr3_aa: CASSIGREHKGQRYHGYTF; cdr3_nt: TGTGCCAGTAGTATAGGTCGGGAGCACAAGGGACAGCGATATCATGGCTACACCTTC
v_call: TRBV19; clone_size: NA; d_call: NA; j_call: TRBJ2-1; cdr3_aa: CASIESGGSYNEQFF; cdr3_nt: TGTGCCAGTATAGAGAGCGGAGGGTCCTACAATGAGCAGTTCTTC
v_call: TRBV6-5; clone_size: once; d_call: TRBD1; j_call: TRBJ2-3; cdr3_aa: CASRPGTGTDTQYF; cdr3_nt: TGTGCCAGCAGACCCGGGACAGGCACAGATACGCAGTATTTT
v_call: TRBV7-9; clone_size: NA; d_call: TRBD2; j_call: TRBJ2-1; cdr3_aa: CASRSLSGSADEQFF; cdr3_nt: TGTGCCAGCCGATCCCTTAGCGGGAGTGCGGATGAGCAGTTCTTC
v_call: TRBV28; clone_size: NA; d_call: NA; j_call: TRBJ2-7; cdr3_aa: CASSIFYEQYF; cdr3_nt: TGTGCCAGCAGTATCTTTTACGAGCAGTACTTC
v_call: TRBV27; clone_size: NA; d_call: TRBD1; j_call: TRBJ1-5; cdr3_aa: CASSGPGQGPQHF; cdr3_nt: TGTGCCAGCAGTGGTCCAGGACAGGGTCCCCAGCATTTT
v_call: TRBV27; clone_size: NA; d_call: NA; j_call: TRBJ2-5; cdr3_aa: CASSLLGTHQETQYF; cdr3_nt: TGTGCCAGCAGTTTATTAGGGACTCACCAAGAGACCCAGTACTTC
v_call: TRBV29-1; clone_size: NA; d_call: TRBD2; j_call: TRBJ2-1; cdr3_aa: CSEWEGNEQFF; cdr3_nt: TGCAGCGAATGGGAGGGAAATGAGCAGTTCTTC
v_call: TRBV2; clone_size: once; d_call: TRBD1; j_call: TRBJ2-7; cdr3_aa: CASYRTGHYEQYF; cdr3_nt: TGTGCCAGCTATCGGACAGGGCACTACGAGCAGTACTTC
v_call: TRBV9; clone_size: NA; d_call: NA; j_call: TRBJ2-3; cdr3_aa: CASSVGVTQYF; cdr3_nt: TGTGCCAGCAGCGTAGGAGTGACGCAGTATTTT
v_call: TRBV29-1; clone_size: NA; d_call: NA; j_call: TRBJ1-1; cdr3_aa: CSAGTTGNTEAFF; cdr3_nt: TGCAGCGCTGGGACAACTGGGAACACTGAAGCTTTCTTT